This T cell receptor beta chain was captured by sequencing in a study of blood T cell repertoires in COVID-19. Whole-study context: Sites in the United States, Italy and Spain provided acute and convalescent COVID-19 samples. From T cells, B-cell-depleted T cells, or PBMCs came the material, which was cDNA or gDNA.

Authors' methods: Amplification from reference gene primers served as the basis for estimated nucleated cell counts. The data were produced by immunoSEQ multiplex PCR, yet TCRdb's version contains in-frame clones alone and is incomplete. V and J calls and clone size are as listed in that table; D and trimming were resolved from the DNA. The sample carries fewer than 75,000 clones, nearly 85% recorded once. CDR3 length: 11 residues. Germline CDR1 reads ENHRY; CDR2 reads SYGVKD. V dropped 3 bases and J dropped 10 bases, with 9 bases sitting between them. The origin of this receptor is a human donor in a cohort sampled during active COVID-19. The chain uses TRBV10-3 and TRBJ1-1, with a possible D match to TRBD1 (6 bases). Sequenced material: peripheral blood. The CDR3 region has the DNA TGTGCCATCAGTGAAGGGGGTTTAGCTTTCTTT. Its translation is CAISEGGLAFF.